This TCR beta chain was captured in a study of T-cell reconstitution after alpha-beta-depleted transplantation in children. Germline CDR1 is DFQATT and CDR2 is SNEGSKA (reference sequence). Trimming shortened V by 5 bases and J by 0 bases, and 11 bases separated the two germline ends. CDR3 length: 14 amino acids. The sample holds a few counts of this clonotype. Preparation of the TCRbeta library used unique molecular identifiers. Using its own MiXCR run on the PCR reads, TCRdb lists one record per CDR3 protein. The sample lists approximately 490,000 distinct CDR3 sequences; 12% were seen once. This TCR derives from a human donor who donated a stem cell graft to a child with combined immunodeficiency. This sequence joins TRBV20-1 and TRBJ1-5, with a weak D call TRBD1 (6 bases). Sequenced material: PBMCs from the stem cell graft donor, taken from the stem cell graft. Here the CDR3 DNA reads TGCAGTGCTTCATGGACAGATAGCAATCAGCCCCAGCATTTT. This sequence encodes CSASWTDSNQPQHF.